This is a list of T cell receptor beta chains from one sample in a study of blood T cell repertoires in COVID-19. Here immunoSEQ multiplex PCR was the method, and the copy in TCRdb shows in-frame clones only, minus some. The profile covers 150,000 or so clones, with 75% to 85% appearing a single time and around 13% taken by the ten largest. The sequenced material came from peripheral blood. These receptors all come from a man aged 55 to 70 with active or convalescent COVID-19. The CDR3 runs from the conserved cysteine through the conserved F or W. A D gene is named only where the DNA matches it firmly. Not all rows give a size; the values are once, few, many and, for expanded clones, a class.

j_call clone_size d_call v_call cdr3_nt cdr3_aa
TRBJ2-3 . . TRBV30 TGTGCCTGGAGTGTACTTGACTCTAGCACAGATACGCAGTATTTT CAWSVLDSSTDTQYF
TRBJ2-7 . TRBD1 TRBV7-2 TGTGCCAGCAGCACTACAGGGGCCGAGCAGTACTTC CASSTTGAEQYF
TRBJ2-2 . TRBD1 TRBV2 TGTGCCAGCATTCAGGACAGGCCCACCGGGGAGCTGTTTTTT CASIQDRPTGELFF
TRBJ2-1 . . TRBV5-5 TGTGCCAGCAGCTTGGCGGCGGACTCCTACAATGAGCAGTTCTTC CASSLAADSYNEQFF
TRBJ2-7 . . TRBV19 TGTGCCAGCAGAGGGAGGACTACCACCTACGAGCAGTACTTC CASRGRTTTYEQYF
TRBJ1-2 . . TRBV24-1 TGTGCCACCAGTGATCCCCGGGGCTACACCTTC CATSDPRGYTF
TRBJ2-7 . . TRBV6-2/TRBV6-3 TGTGCCAGCAGTAGCCCGGGCGACTTCCGCGGGTACGAGCAGTACTTC CASSSPGDFRGYEQYF
TRBJ2-7 few TRBD2 TRBV2 TGTGCCAGCAAGGAAGAGAGTAGCGGGAGGTACGAGCAGTACTTC CASKEESSGRYEQYF
TRBJ2-3 . . TRBV7-8 TGTGCCAGCAGCTTAGAGACTCCAGATACGCAGTATTTT CASSLETPDTQYF
TRBJ2-7 . TRBD2 TRBV23-1 TGCGCCAGCAGTCCGGCTGCCTTTAGCGGGGACGACTACGAGCAGTACTTC CASSPAAFSGDDYEQYF
TRBJ2-3 . TRBD2 TRBV18 TGTGCCAGCTCACCACCGGCGGCTAGCGGGCCCTCGACGGCAGATACGCAGTATTTT CASSPPAASGPSTADTQYF
TRBJ1-5 few . TRBV27 TGTGCCAGCAGTTTAAGGGCAGGGAAACAGCCCCAGCATTTT CASSLRAGKQPQHF
TRBJ2-7 . . TRBV5-6 TGTGCCAGCAGCCACCGGGGGGAGCAGTACTTC CASSHRGEQYF
TRBJ2-7 . . TRBV10-3 TGTGCCATCAGTGAGGGCAACTCCTACGAGCAGTACTTC CAISEGNSYEQYF
TRBJ1-1 . TRBD1 TRBV10-3 TGTGCCATCAGTGGGGGACAGTGGGCTTTCTTT CAISGGQWAFF
TRBJ2-1 . TRBD2 TRBV5-1 TGCGCCAGCAGCCCGGGACTAGCGGGCACTAATGAGCAGTTCTTC CASSPGLAGTNEQFF
TRBJ2-1 . TRBD2 TRBV5-1 TGCGCCAGCAGCTTGTGGCTAGCGGGAAAGAATGAGCAGTTCTTC CASSLWLAGKNEQFF
TRBJ1-6 . . TRBV7-3 TGTGCCAGCAGCTTAAACAGCTGGAATTCACCCCTCCACTTT CASSLNSWNSPLHF
TRBJ2-2 few TRBD2 TRBV7-2 TGTGCCAGCAGCTCGGCGGGGGGGGGAGCCGGGGAGCTGTTTTTT CASSSAGGGAGELFF
TRBJ1-6 . . TRBV30 TGTGCCTGGACCCCTGACAGAACCTCACCCCTCCACTTT CAWTPDRTSPLHF
TRBJ1-4 few . TRBV6-1 TGTGCCAGCAGTGAAGTTTTGGCCTCTCGGGGAAAACTGTTTTTT CASSEVLASRGKLFF
TRBJ2-7 . . TRBV29-1 TGCAGCGTTCGGCAGGGGGGCTACGAGCAGTACTTC CSVRQGGYEQYF
TRBJ1-5 . . TRBV19 TGTGCCAGTACCGACAGCTATCAGCCCCAGCATTTT CASTDSYQPQHF
TRBJ2-1 . . TRBV11-2 TGTGCCAGCAGCTTAGAAGCCCATGAGCAGTTCTTC CASSLEAHEQFF
TRBJ2-7 . TRBD1 TRBV28 TGTGCCAGCAGTTTTAGCGACAGGGGGGAGCAGTACTTC CASSFSDRGEQYF
TRBJ1-2 . . TRBV10-3 TGTGCCATCAGTCCATTACAGGGCATGAACTATGGCTACACCTTC CAISPLQGMNYGYTF
TRBJ1-3 . . TRBV7-9 TGTGCCAGCAGCTTAGACGGGACAGGAAACACCATATATTTT CASSLDGTGNTIYF
TRBJ2-5 once . TRBV7-9 TGTGCCAGCAGCTTTCTAGGAATAGAGACCCAGTACTTC CASSFLGIETQYF
TRBJ2-5 . . TRBV5-4 TGTGCCAGCAGCTTGGGAGGCAGGGATGAGACCCAGTACTTC CASSLGGRDETQYF
TRBJ1-4 . . TRBV30 TGTGCCTGGGCCCCCCGGGGGGAAAAACTGTTTTTT CAWAPRGEKLFF
TRBJ2-7 once TRBD2 TRBV11-2 TGTGCCAGCAGCCTCGGGACTAGTCTCGTCTACGAGCAGTACTTC CASSLGTSLVYEQYF
TRBJ2-5 . . TRBV28 TGTGCCAGCAGTTTGGTCTCCAGGGGACAGACCCAGTACTTC CASSLVSRGQTQYF
TRBJ1-4 . TRBD1 TRBV3-1/TRBV3-2 TGTGCCACCCGGACAGGGAATGAAAAACTGTTTTTT CATRTGNEKLFF
TRBJ1-4 . TRBD1 TRBV9 TGTGCCAGTAGCACAGGGGTTATGGATGAAAAACTGTTTTTT CASSTGVMDEKLFF
TRBJ2-3 many TRBD2 TRBV3-1/TRBV3-2 TGTGCCAGCAGCCAGCAGGGACTAGCTAGGGATACGCAGTATTTT CASSQQGLARDTQYF
TRBJ2-7 . . TRBV18 TGTGCCAGCTCACCACTTCGGAGCTACAACGGCAGGAGGCCCTACGAGCAGTACTTC CASSPLRSYNGRRPYEQYF
TRBJ1-2 . TRBD1 TRBV12-3/TRBV12-4 TGTGCCAGCAGTTTTAGGGGGCGCGGGGGCTACACCTTC CASSFRGRGGYTF
TRBJ1-6 . . TRBV18 TGTGCCAGCTCACCGCAAGGCGGGGCTTGGAATTCACCCCTCCACTTT CASSPQGGAWNSPLHF
TRBJ2-3 . . TRBV4-3 TGCGCCAGCAGCCAAGACCAGGGCCCAGATACGCAGTATTTT CASSQDQGPDTQYF
TRBJ2-1 . . TRBV6-2/TRBV6-3 TGTGCCAGCAGTTACTCGAGACGGGGTGAGCAGTTCTTC CASSYSRRGEQFF
TRBJ1-1 . . TRBV5-1 TGCGCCAGCAGCTTGGAGTGGGGGCGGGCTGAAGCTTTCTTT CASSLEWGRAEAFF
TRBJ2-6 . . TRBV30 TGTGCCTGGAGTCTCGGGGGTGAGACCAACGTCCTGACTTTC CAWSLGGETNVLTF
TRBJ2-3 . TRBD2 TRBV7-3 TGTGCCAGCAGCTGGTACTCCGGGACTAGCGGGACGGAGACAGATACGCAGTATTTT CASSWYSGTSGTETDTQYF
TRBJ1-2 . . TRBV11-2 TGTGCCAGCAGCTCTAGGGGATGGGGTGGCGGGAGCGGCTACACCTTC CASSSRGWGGGSGYTF